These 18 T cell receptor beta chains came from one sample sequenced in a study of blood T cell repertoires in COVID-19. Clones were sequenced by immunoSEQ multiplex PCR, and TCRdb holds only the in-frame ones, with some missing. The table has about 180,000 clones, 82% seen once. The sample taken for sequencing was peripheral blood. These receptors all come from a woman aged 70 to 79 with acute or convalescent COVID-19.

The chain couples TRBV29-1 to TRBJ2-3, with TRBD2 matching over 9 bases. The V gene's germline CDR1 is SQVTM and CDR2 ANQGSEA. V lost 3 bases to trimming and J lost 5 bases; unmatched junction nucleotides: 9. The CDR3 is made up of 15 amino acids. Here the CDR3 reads CSVEGGRARGDTQYF. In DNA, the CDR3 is TGCAGCGTTGAGGGCGGGAGGGCCCGGGGAGATACGCAGTATTTT.

The chain's CDR3 is CASSSRAGNPDTQYF. CDR3 bases: TGCGCCAGCAGCTCCCGGGCAGGGAACCCAGATACGCAGTATTTT. The V call is TRBV5-1, the J call TRBJ2-3; tentatively, D is TRBD1 (5 bases). V was cut by 3 bases and J by 4 bases, with 15 bases left in between. The CDR3 is 15 residues long. Germline V gene lookup returns CDR1 SGHRS and CDR2 YFSETQ.

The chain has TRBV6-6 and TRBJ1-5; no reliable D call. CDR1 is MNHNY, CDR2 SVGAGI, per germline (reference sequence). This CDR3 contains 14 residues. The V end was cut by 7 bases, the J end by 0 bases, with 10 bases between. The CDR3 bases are TGTGCCAGCACTTCACAGTATAGCAATCAGCCCCAGCATTTT. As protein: CASTSQYSNQPQHF.

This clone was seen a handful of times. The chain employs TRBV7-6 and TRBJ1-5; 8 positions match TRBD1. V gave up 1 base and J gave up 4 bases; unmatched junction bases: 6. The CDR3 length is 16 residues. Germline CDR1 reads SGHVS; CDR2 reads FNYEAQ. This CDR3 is CASSLDPRGRNQPQHF. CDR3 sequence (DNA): TGTGCCAGCAGCTTAGACCCCAGGGGGCGGAATCAGCCCCAGCATTTT. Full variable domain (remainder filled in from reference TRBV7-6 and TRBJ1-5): GAGVSQSPRYKVTKRGQDVALRCDPISGHVSLYWYRQALGQGPEFLTYFNYEAQQDKSGLPNDRFSAERPEGSISTLTIQRTEQRDSAMYRCASSLDPRGRNQPQHFGDGTRLSIL.

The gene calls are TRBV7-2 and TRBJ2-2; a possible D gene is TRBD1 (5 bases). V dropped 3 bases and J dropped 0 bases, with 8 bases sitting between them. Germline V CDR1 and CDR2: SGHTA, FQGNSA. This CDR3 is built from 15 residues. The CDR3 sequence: CASSFDSANTGELFF. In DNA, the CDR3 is TGTGCCAGCAGCTTCGACAGCGCGAACACCGGGGAGCTGTTTTTT.

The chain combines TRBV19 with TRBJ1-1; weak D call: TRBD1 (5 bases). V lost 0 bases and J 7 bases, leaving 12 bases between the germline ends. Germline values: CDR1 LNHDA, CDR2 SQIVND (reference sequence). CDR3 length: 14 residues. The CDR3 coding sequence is TGTGCCAGTAGTATAGAGAGGGGACTCAGTGAAGCTTTCTTT. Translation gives CASSIERGLSEAFF.

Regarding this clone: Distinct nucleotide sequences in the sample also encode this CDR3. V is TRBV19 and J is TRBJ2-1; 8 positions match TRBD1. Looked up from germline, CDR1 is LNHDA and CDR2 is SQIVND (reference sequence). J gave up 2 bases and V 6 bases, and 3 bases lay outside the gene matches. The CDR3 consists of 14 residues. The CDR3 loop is CASSPGQAYNEQFF. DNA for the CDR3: TGTGCCAGTAGCCCGGGACAGGCCTACAATGAGCAGTTCTTC.

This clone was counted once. For the CDR3, the DNA is TGCAGCGTTGAGGGGGGGCCGGGTAACACAGATACGCAGTATTTT. This encodes CSVEGGPGNTDTQYF. The V call is TRBV29-1, the J call TRBJ2-3; D is possibly TRBD2 (7 bases). V lost 3 bases to trimming and J lost 2 bases, with 15 bases between them. The length of the CDR3 is 15 residues. Germline V gives CDR1 SQVTM, CDR2 ANQGSEA.

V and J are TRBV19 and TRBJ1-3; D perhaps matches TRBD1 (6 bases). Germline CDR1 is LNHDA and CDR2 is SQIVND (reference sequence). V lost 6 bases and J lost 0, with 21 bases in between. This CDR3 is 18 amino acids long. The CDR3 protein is CASSPVWTEGYSGNTIYF. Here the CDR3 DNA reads TGTGCCAGTAGCCCTGTTTGGACAGAGGGCTACTCTGGAAACACCATATATTTT.

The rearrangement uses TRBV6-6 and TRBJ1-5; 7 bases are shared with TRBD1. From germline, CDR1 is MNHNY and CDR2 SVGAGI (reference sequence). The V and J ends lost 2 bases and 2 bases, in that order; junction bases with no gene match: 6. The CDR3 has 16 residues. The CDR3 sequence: CASSYLGTAGNQPQHF. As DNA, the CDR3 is TGTGCCAGCAGTTACCTGGGGACAGCGGGCAATCAGCCCCAGCATTTT.

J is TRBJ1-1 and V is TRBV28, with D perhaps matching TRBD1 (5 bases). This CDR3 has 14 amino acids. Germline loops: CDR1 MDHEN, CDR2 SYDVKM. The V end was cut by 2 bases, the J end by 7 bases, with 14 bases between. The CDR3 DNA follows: TGTGCCAGCAGTTTAAGCGGGGGTTGGAGTGAAGCTTTCTTT. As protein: CASSLSGGWSEAFF. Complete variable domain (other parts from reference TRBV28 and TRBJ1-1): DVKVTQSSRYLVKRTGEKVFLECVQDMDHENMFWYRQDPGLGLRLIYFSYDVKMKEKGDIPEGYSVSREKKERFSLILESASTNQTSMYLCASSLSGGWSEAFFGQGTRLTVV.

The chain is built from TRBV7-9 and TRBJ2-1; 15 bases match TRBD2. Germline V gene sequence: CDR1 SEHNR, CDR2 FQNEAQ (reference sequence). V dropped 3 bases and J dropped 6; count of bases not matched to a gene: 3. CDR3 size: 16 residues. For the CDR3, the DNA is TGTGCCAGCAGCTTTGGACTAGCGGGAGGGAGCAATGAGCAGTTCTTC. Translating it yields CASSFGLAGGSNEQFF.

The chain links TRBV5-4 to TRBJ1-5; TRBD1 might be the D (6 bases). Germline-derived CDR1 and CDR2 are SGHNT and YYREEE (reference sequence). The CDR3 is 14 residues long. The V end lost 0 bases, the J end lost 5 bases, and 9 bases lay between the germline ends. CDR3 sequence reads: CASSLGGGDQPQHF. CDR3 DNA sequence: TGTGCCAGCAGCTTGGGTGGGGGCGATCAGCCCCAGCATTTT.

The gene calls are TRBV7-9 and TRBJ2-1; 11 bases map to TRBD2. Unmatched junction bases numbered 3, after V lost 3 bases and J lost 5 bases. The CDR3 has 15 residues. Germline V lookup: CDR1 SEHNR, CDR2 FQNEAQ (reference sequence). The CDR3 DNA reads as TGTGCCAGCAGCTTTTCGGGACTAGCGGACAATGAGCAGTTCTTC. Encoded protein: CASSFSGLADNEQFF.

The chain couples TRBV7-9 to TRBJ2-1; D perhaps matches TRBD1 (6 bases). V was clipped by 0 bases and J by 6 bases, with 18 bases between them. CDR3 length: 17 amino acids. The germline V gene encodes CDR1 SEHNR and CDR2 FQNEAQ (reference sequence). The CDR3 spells CASSLASLVGGRNEQFF. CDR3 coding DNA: TGTGCCAGCAGCTTAGCCTCGCTAGTTGGGGGCCGCAATGAGCAGTTCTTC.

The CDR3 loop is CASTQLLGRGSYGYTF. CDR3 DNA sequence: TGTGCCAGCACCCAATTACTCGGTAGGGGCTCCTATGGCTACACCTTC. The chain combines TRBV28 with TRBJ1-2; TRBD1 is a possible D gene (5 bases). This CDR3 is built from 16 residues. Germline V gives CDR1 MDHEN, CDR2 SYDVKM. The V and J ends lost 7 bases and 4 bases respectively, with 22 bases between them.

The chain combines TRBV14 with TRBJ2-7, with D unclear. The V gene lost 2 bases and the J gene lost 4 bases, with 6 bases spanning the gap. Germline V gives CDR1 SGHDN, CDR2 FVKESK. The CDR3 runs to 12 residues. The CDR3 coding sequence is TGTGCCAGCAGCCAACTCGGTTACGAGCAGTACTTC. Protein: CASSQLGYEQYF. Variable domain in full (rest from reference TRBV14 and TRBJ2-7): EAGVTQFPSHSVIEKGQTVTLRCDPISGHDNLYWYRRVMGKEIKFLLHFVKESKQDESGMPNNRFLAERTGGTYSTLKVQPAELEDSGVYFCASSQLGYEQYFGPGTRLTVT.

Here the CDR3 reads CASSWGQGEVNQPQHF. For the CDR3, the DNA is TGTGCCAGCAGTTGGGGACAGGGGGAGGTCAATCAGCCCCAGCATTTT. The rearrangement links TRBV6-2 or TRBV6-3 to TRBJ1-5, with 11 nucleotides matching TRBD1. Losses at the gene ends were 4 bases for V and 3 bases for J; bases not matched to a gene: 5. This CDR3 contains 16 residues. Germline CDR1 reads MNHEY; CDR2 reads SVGEGT.